Listed here are 26 T cell receptor beta chains from one sample, sequenced in a study of cytomegalovirus exposure and HLA in healthy donors. PCR was performed using 60 Vbeta and 13 Jbeta primers. Clones were sequenced by immunoSEQ multiplex PCR, and TCRdb holds only the in-frame ones, with some missing. This sample has approximately 150,000 clones; 78% occur once, and the top ten carry around 14%. Sequenced material: PBMCs. The receptors derive from a woman between 45 and 65 years old in good health and CMV-seropositive.

This rearrangement joins TRBV19 to TRBJ1-5; no firm D call. Per germline, CDR1 LNHDA and CDR2 SQIVND (reference sequence). Trimming left V 7 bases short and J 4 bases short, with 14 bases between. This CDR3 is 14 amino acids long. Here the CDR3 DNA reads TGTGCCAGTAACTCCGACGGGAATAATCAGCCCCAGCATTTT. Its protein product is CASNSDGNNQPQHF.

This chain uses TRBV19 with TRBJ2-3; D may be TRBD1 (6 bases). Germline loops: CDR1 LNHDA, CDR2 SQIVND (reference sequence). Between the trimmed V and J ends, which lost 5 bases and 6 bases, there was a span of 15 bases. The CDR3 covers 14 residues. The CDR3 loop is CASSLGTPGDTQYF. The CDR3 nucleotides read TGTGCCAGTAGTCTCGGGACACCCGGGGATACGCAGTATTTT.

There are a few counts of this clone. The rearrangement uses TRBV5-1 and TRBJ2-7; TRBD1 aligns across 9 bases. CDR3 length: 14 amino acids. The junction had 6 bases not matched to a gene; V was cut back by 4 bases and J by 4 bases. Germline assignment: CDR1 SGHRS and CDR2 YFSETQ. DNA of the CDR3: TGCGCCAGCAGCGGAACAGGGGGCGCTTACGAGCAGTACTTC. Protein: CASSGTGGAYEQYF.

The chain is built from TRBV6-6 and TRBJ2-7, with 8 bases matching TRBD1. The CDR3 runs to 13 residues. J lost 3 bases, V lost 6 bases, and 4 bases had no gene match. CDR1 is MNHNY, CDR2 SVGAGI, per germline (reference sequence). CDR3: CASSLGQGYEQYF. The DNA of the CDR3 is TGTGCCAGCAGCCTCGGACAGGGCTACGAGCAGTACTTC.

The V gene is TRBV7-9, the J gene TRBJ2-3; 7 bases are shared with TRBD2. The CDR3 extends over 15 amino acids. V was pared by 2 bases and J by 5 bases, with 7 bases of the junction left unmatched. The germline V gene encodes CDR1 SEHNR and CDR2 FQNEAQ (reference sequence). The CDR3 loop reads CASSLSGGAGDTQYF. In DNA, the CDR3 is TGTGCCAGCAGCTTATCGGGGGGTGCTGGAGATACGCAGTATTTT.

The V gene is TRBV9, the J gene TRBJ1-2; the D gene is possibly TRBD1 (6 bases). The CDR3 totals 15 residues. V was clipped by 4 bases and J by 8 bases, with 21 bases between them. CDR1 is SGDLS and CDR2 is YYNGEE in the germline V gene. The CDR3 coding sequence is TGTGCCAGCAGCACCCCGGGACACACCACGGGGGGCTACACCTTC. It translates to CASSTPGHTTGGYTF. The variable domain in full, completed from reference TRBV9 and TRBJ1-2, reads DSGVTQTPKHLITATGQRVTLRCSPRSGDLSVYWYQQSLDQGLQFLIQYYNGEERAKGNILERFSAQQFPDLHSELNLSSLELGDSALYFCASSTPGHTTGGYTFGSGTRLTVV.

The rearrangement links TRBV18 to TRBJ1-5, with 8 positions matching TRBD1. From germline, CDR1 is KGHSH and CDR2 LQKENI. This CDR3 has 14 amino acids. The J segment lost 4 bases and the V segment lost 3 bases, leaving 2 bases of the junction unmatched. CDR3 nucleotides: TGTGCCAGCTCACCCAGGACAGGGAATCAGCCCCAGCATTTT. Encoded protein: CASSPRTGNQPQHF. The whole variable domain, filled in from reference TRBV18 and TRBJ1-5, reads NAGVMQNPRHLVRRRGQEARLRCSPMKGHSHVYWYRQLPEEGLKFMVYLQKENIIDESGMPKERFSAEFPKEGPSILRIQQVVRGDSAAYFCASSPRTGNQPQHFGDGTRLSIL.

The chain couples TRBV5-1 to TRBJ2-3; 8 nucleotides match TRBD2. V was clipped by 5 bases and J by 1 base; unmatched bases: 3. Germline loops: CDR1 SGHRS, CDR2 YFSETQ. There are 14 residues in the CDR3. In DNA, the CDR3 is TGCGCCAGCAGGGACGGGAGGGGCACAGATACGCAGTATTTT. Protein sequence: CASRDGRGTDTQYF.

The rearrangement links TRBV2 to TRBJ1-6; 8 nucleotides align to TRBD1. Germline lookup yields CDR1 SNHLY and CDR2 FYNNEI. There are 14 residues in the CDR3. V was clipped by 6 bases and J by 9 bases; unmatched bases: 7. The CDR3 is CASRTRGRSSPLHF. In DNA form, the CDR3 reads TGTGCCAGCAGAACCAGGGGGCGAAGTTCACCCCTCCACTTT.

The chain combines TRBV5-6 with TRBJ2-1, with 9 positions matching TRBD1. V shed 2 bases, J shed 4 bases, and the junction held 7 bases outside the gene matches. Germline CDR1 SGHDT, CDR2 YYEEEE. The CDR3 consists of 16 residues. The CDR3 nucleotides are TGTGCCAGCAGCTTCCGAGGGACAGGGCCTTACAATGAGCAGTTCTTC. Translated, it gives CASSFRGTGPYNEQFF.

Worth noting for this clone: Relative to the germline gene, one junction end is altered; a read error may explain this. The chain uses TRBV7-7 and TRBJ2-1; TRBD1 agrees at 11 bases. Germline V CDR1 and CDR2: SSHAT, FNYEAQ (reference sequence). The CDR3 consists of 15 residues. As DNA, the CDR3 is TGTGCTAGCAGCCGTGGACAGGGGGCTTACAATGAGCAGTTCTTC. It encodes CASSRGQGAYNEQFF.

This clone was picked up a small number of times. The rearrangement uses TRBV2 and TRBJ2-2; D possibly corresponds to TRBD1 (5 bases). There are 13 residues in the CDR3. With 7 bases removed from V and 4 bases from J, the gap between germline ends came to 10 bases. The germline V gene encodes CDR1 SNHLY and CDR2 FYNNEI. The CDR3 region is CASTLQGTGELFF. For the CDR3, the DNA is TGTGCCAGCACCCTTCAGGGCACCGGGGAGCTGTTTTTT.

The genes are TRBV19 and TRBJ1-2; TRBD1 matches 7 bases. This CDR3 spans 15 amino acids. CDR1 LNHDA and CDR2 SQIVND come from the germline V gene (reference sequence). The J segment lost 5 bases and the V segment lost 2 bases, leaving 8 bases of the junction unmatched. CDR3 DNA: TGTGCCAGTAGTATAACAGGGGTGGGGACTTATGGCTACACCTTC. As protein: CASSITGVGTYGYTF.

The rearrangement joins TRBV30 to TRBJ2-2, with D possibly being TRBD1 (9 bases). Germline V gene data show CDR1 as GTSNPN and CDR2 as SVGIG (reference sequence). Trimming took 5 bases from V and 7 from J, leaving 23 bases between them. The CDR3 has 16 amino acids. In nucleotides, the CDR3 is TGTGCCTGGTCCCGGGGGGGACAGGGCTTCAACGGGGAGCTGTTTTTT. It yields the protein CAWSRGGQGFNGELFF. Filled out from reference TRBV30 and TRBJ2-2, the complete variable domain reads SQTIHQWPATLVQPVGSPLSLECTVEGTSNPNLYWYRQAAGRGLQLLFYSVGIGQISSEVPQNLSASRPQDRQFILSSKKLLLSDSGFYLCAWSRGGQGFNGELFFGEGSRLTVL.

This sequence joins TRBV7-9 and TRBJ1-1, with TRBD1 matching 9 bases. The germline CDR1 and CDR2 sequences are SEHNR and FQNEAQ (reference sequence). J lost 3 bases, V lost 6 bases, and 5 bases had no gene match. The CDR3 spans 14 residues. The CDR3 sequence: CASRTGGADTEAFF. CDR3 bases: TGTGCCAGCAGAACAGGGGGCGCGGACACTGAAGCTTTCTTT.

This chain connects TRBV6-1 to TRBJ2-3; TRBD1 agrees at 7 bases. CDR3 length: 14 residues. J lost 7 bases, V lost 7 bases, and 11 bases had no gene match. The germline gives CDR1 MNHNS, CDR2 SASEGT. The CDR3 protein is CASISRTGPNTQYF. In DNA, the CDR3 is TGTGCCAGCATCTCCCGGACAGGTCCAAATACGCAGTATTTT.

This clone was observed a few times. The chain recombines TRBV5-1 with TRBJ2-1, with 10 bases aligning to TRBD2. Germline loops: CDR1 SGHRS, CDR2 YFSETQ. Trimming cost V 0 bases and J 7 bases; bases outside gene matches: 7. The CDR3 consists of 16 residues. The DNA of the CDR3 is TGCGCCAGCAGCTTGGCCCAACTAGCGGGGCAGAATGAGCAGTTCTTC. Translation gives CASSLAQLAGQNEQFF.

This chain uses TRBV29-1 with TRBJ2-5, with 10 bases matching TRBD2. Looked up from germline, CDR1 is SQVTM and CDR2 is ANQGSEA. Trimming at V came to 6 bases and at J to 2 bases, leaving 3 bases not matched to a gene. CDR3 length: 13 residues. CDR3 bases: TGCAGCGTCGGGACTAGCGATCAAGAGACCCAGTACTTC. Translation gives CSVGTSDQETQYF.

J is TRBJ1-1 and V is TRBV6-5, with D perhaps matching TRBD1 (6 bases). Trimming left V 0 bases short and J 2 bases short, with 13 bases between. The CDR3 has 16 amino acids. In germline, CDR1 is MNHEY, CDR2 SVGAGI. CDR3 in amino acids: CASSYSATGFNTEAFF. CDR3 coding DNA: TGTGCCAGCAGTTACTCGGCGACAGGCTTTAACACTGAAGCTTTCTTT.

The chain links TRBV13 to TRBJ2-3; 14 bases match TRBD2. J gave up 11 bases and V 5 bases, and 6 bases lay outside the gene matches. There are 14 residues in the CDR3. CDR1 and CDR2 (germline): PRHDT, FYEKMQ (reference sequence). The CDR3 region is CASSPTGLAGGQYF. CDR3 nucleotide sequence: TGTGCCAGCAGCCCGACAGGACTAGCGGGGGGGCAGTATTTT.

The chain links TRBV12-2 to TRBJ1-1. TRBV12-2 constitutes a pseudogene. This CDR3 is built from 13 residues. The CDR3 reads CASRRTGNTEAFF. The CDR3 region has the DNA TGTGCAAGTCGACGAACGGGGAACACTGAAGCTTTCTTT.

J is TRBJ2-7 and V is TRBV6-1; 8 bases agree with TRBD1. V trimming: 8 bases; J trimming: 6 bases; junction bases outside the gene matches: 9. CDR1 and CDR2 (germline): MNHNS, SASEGT. The CDR3 has 13 amino acids. CDR3 sequence reads: CASADRGVGEQYF. In DNA form, the CDR3 reads TGTGCCAGCGCCGACAGGGGAGTAGGCGAGCAGTACTTC.

CDR3 sequence (DNA): TGCGCCAGCAGCCAAGGGGGCTTAGGGCGGGGGGCCTACAATGAGCAGTTCTTC. This sequence encodes CASSQGGLGRGAYNEQFF. The chain recombines TRBV4-1 with TRBJ2-1, with 8 bases identical to TRBD2. The CDR3 loop spans 18 amino acids. Germline lookup yields CDR1 MGHRA and CDR2 YSYEKL. Germline trimming cut 1 base from V and 2 bases from J; bases unmatched to any gene: 10.

V gene TRBV7-9 combines with J gene TRBJ2-7; 8 bases match TRBD2. This CDR3 region has 16 residues. The J segment lost 0 bases and the V segment lost 1 base, leaving 5 bases of the junction unmatched. CDR1 and CDR2 (germline): SEHNR, FQNEAQ (reference sequence). CDR3: CASSLVSLAGSYEQYF. The CDR3 DNA is TGTGCCAGCAGCTTAGTAAGCCTAGCGGGCTCCTACGAGCAGTACTTC.

V usage is TRBV11-3 and J usage is TRBJ2-1, with TRBD2 matching over 7 bases. CDR3 size: 15 residues. Germline CDR1 reads SGHNT; CDR2 reads YENEEA. Trimming removed 4 bases from V and 0 bases from J; junction bases left unmatched: 3. The CDR3 protein is CASSSRGNSYNEQFF. CDR3 in DNA: TGTGCCAGCAGCTCGCGGGGGAACTCCTACAATGAGCAGTTCTTC.

This clone was recorded once. The chain recombines TRBV2 with TRBJ1-2, with TRBD1 identical over 8 bases. The V gene end was trimmed by 6 bases and the J gene end by 0 bases; junction bases not matched to a gene: 6. Germline CDR1 SNHLY, CDR2 FYNNEI. This CDR3 comprises 15 residues. The CDR3, as DNA: TGTGCCAGCAGAGCCGGGACAGGACCTAACTATGGCTACACCTTC. Translated: CASRAGTGPNYGYTF.